This T cell receptor beta chain was profiled in a study of control samples from healthy donors and cancer patients. TCRdb's copy holds only in-frame clones and misses some; the assay was immunoSEQ multiplex PCR. The sample holds fewer than 95,000 clones; over 65% are singletons and the top ten take over 2%. In this sample, this clone turned up a few times. There are 13 residues in the CDR3. V shed 3 bases and J shed 4 bases, with 9 bases lying between them. The chain links TRBV12-3 or TRBV12-4 to TRBJ1-1; D unresolved. The sequence came from a woman in her thirties or forties in good health. The material sequenced was blood. The CDR3 is CASSFGSPTEAFF. DNA of the CDR3: TGTGCCAGCAGTTTTGGATCCCCCACTGAAGCTTTCTTT.